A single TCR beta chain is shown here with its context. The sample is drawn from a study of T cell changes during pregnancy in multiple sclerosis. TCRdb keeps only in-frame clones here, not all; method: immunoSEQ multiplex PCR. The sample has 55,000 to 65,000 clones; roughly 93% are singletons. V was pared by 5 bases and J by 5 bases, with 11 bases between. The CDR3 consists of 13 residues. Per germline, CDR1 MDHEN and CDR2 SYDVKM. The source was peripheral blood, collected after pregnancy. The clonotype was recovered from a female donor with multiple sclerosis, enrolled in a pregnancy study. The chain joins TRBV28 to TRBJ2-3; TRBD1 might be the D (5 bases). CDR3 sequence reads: CASSPWQGDTQYF. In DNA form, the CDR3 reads TGTGCCAGCAGTCCCTGGCAGGGAGATACGCAGTATTTT.